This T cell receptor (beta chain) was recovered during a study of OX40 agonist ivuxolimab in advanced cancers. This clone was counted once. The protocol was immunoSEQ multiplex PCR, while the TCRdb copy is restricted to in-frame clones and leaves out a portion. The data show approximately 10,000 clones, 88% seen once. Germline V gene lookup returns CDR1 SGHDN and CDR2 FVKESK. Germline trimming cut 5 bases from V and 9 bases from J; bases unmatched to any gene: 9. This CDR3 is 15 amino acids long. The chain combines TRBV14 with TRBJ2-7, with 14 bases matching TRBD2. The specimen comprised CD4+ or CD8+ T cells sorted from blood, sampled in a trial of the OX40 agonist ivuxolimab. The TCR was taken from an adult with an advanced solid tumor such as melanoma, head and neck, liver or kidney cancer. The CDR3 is CASSGHGLAGGLQYF. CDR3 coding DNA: TGTGCCAGCAGCGGACACGGACTAGCGGGGGGCCTGCAGTACTTC.